This is a list of T cell receptor beta chains from one sample in a study of control samples from healthy donors and cancer patients. Measured with immunoSEQ multiplex PCR; TCRdb has only the in-frame clones, and not every one. The profile shows around 140,000 clones, 93% of them singletons. Sequenced material: blood. Receptors originate from a man between 18 and 35 years old in good health. The CDR3 runs from the conserved cysteine through the conserved F or W. D genes are given only for firm matches. The size entry is marked missing in some rows and otherwise reads once, few, many or a size class.

clone_size,d_call,j_call,v_call,cdr3_nt,cdr3_aa
.,TRBD2,TRBJ2-1,TRBV5-4,TGTGCCAGCAGCTTGGGGGCTAGCGGGGGTCTTGGGTACCAGTTCTTC,CASSLGASGGLGYQFF
.,TRBD1,TRBJ1-1,TRBV7-9,TGTGCCAGCAACAAGGGGGCGGGAGAAGCTTTCTTT,CASNKGAGEAFF
.,TRBD1,TRBJ1-1,TRBV9,TGTGCCAGCAGCGTAACCGGGACAGGGGGCCAGGCTTTCTTT,CASSVTGTGGQAFF
.,.,TRBJ2-7,TRBV9,TGTGCCAGCAGCGCGGAGGCCCTTACCAGGGGGGGAACTAACGAGCAGTACTTC,CASSAEALTRGGTNEQYF
.,.,TRBJ2-5,TRBV4-2,TGTGCCAGCAGCCAAGATGTTAGTAAAGAGACCCAGTACTTC,CASSQDVSKETQYF
.,.,TRBJ2-3,TRBV3-1/TRBV3-2,TGTGCCAGCAGCCTCGGGATTGATACGCAGTATTTT,CASSLGIDTQYF
.,.,TRBJ2-3,TRBV9,TGTGCCAGCAGCGTAGGGTGGCAGGGCACAGATACGCAGTATTTT,CASSVGWQGTDTQYF
.,TRBD2,TRBJ2-3,TRBV19,TGTGCCAGTAGTATAGGCGGGAGCGTGGGTTCGGGCACAGATACGCAGTATTTT,CASSIGGSVGSGTDTQYF
.,.,TRBJ1-2,TRBV30,TGTGCCTGGAGATTATATGGCTACACCTTC,CAWRLYGYTF
.,.,TRBJ1-4,TRBV2,TGTGCCAGCAGACCTAAACCCCCGGGAGGGGAAGAAAGTGAAAAACTGTTTTTT,CASRPKPPGGEESEKLFF
.,.,TRBJ1-5,TRBV6-5,TGTGCCAGCAGTTCGAACAGGCTGGGTCAGCCCCAGCATTTT,CASSSNRLGQPQHF
.,.,TRBJ2-7,TRBV30,TGTGCCTGGAGTGTGGGTTCACCCCCTTACGAGCAGTACTTC,CAWSVGSPPYEQYF
.,.,TRBJ2-3,TRBV4-1,TGCGCCAGCAGCCACTCCTCTTGGGACGGCCGAGGGGGCACAGATACGCAGTATTTT,CASSHSSWDGRGGTDTQYF
few,.,TRBJ2-7,TRBV28,TGTGCCAGCAGTTTAATCTCCTACGAGCAGTACTTC,CASSLISYEQYF
once,.,TRBJ2-5,TRBV5-1,TGCGCCAGCAGCTTGGCGGGGGCAGGAGGAGAGACCCAGTACTTC,CASSLAGAGGETQYF
.,.,TRBJ2-5,TRBV25-1,TGTGCCAGTGCACAGGTATCCTCGGAGACCCAGTACTTC,CASAQVSSETQYF
.,TRBD2,TRBJ2-5,TRBV7-3,TGTGCCAGCAGCTCAGCGGGAGGGGTGGTGACCCAGTACTTC,CASSSAGGVVTQYF
.,.,TRBJ1-5,TRBV6-4,TGTGCCAGCAGTGACCGGGAGAGGCGCAATCAGCCCCAGCATTTT,CASSDRERRNQPQHF
.,.,TRBJ1-6,TRBV30,TGTGCCTGGTCCGCCGGGCAGAATAATTCACCCCTCCACTTT,CAWSAGQNNSPLHF
.,.,TRBJ1-1,TRBV5-6,TGTGCCAGCAGCTTGGGGACATTCGAAGCTTTCTTT,CASSLGTFEAFF
.,.,TRBJ2-1,TRBV5-4,TGTGCCAGCAGGGCGGGGGCAGGGGGCCACAATGAGCAGTTCTTC,CASRAGAGGHNEQFF
.,.,TRBJ1-5,TRBV18,TGTGCCAGCTCACGGGCCCAGACAGGTCACTCCCCCCAGCATTTT,CASSRAQTGHSPQHF
.,.,TRBJ2-3,TRBV9,TGTGCCAGCAGCGTCCAGCGGGCGCACACAGATACGCAGTATTTT,CASSVQRAHTDTQYF
.,.,TRBJ1-1,TRBV2,TGTGCCAGCAGTGGCTCCGGTTATGAGATGAACACTGAAGCTTTCTTT,CASSGSGYEMNTEAFF
.,.,TRBJ2-3,TRBV5-6,TGTGCCAGCAGCTTCGAAGGTGGGCGCGTAGATACGCAGTATTTT,CASSFEGGRVDTQYF
.,.,TRBJ1-2,TRBV29-1,TGCAGCGTTGGGGGGGGAACGTCCGGCTACACCTTC,CSVGGGTSGYTF
few,.,TRBJ2-1,TRBV27,TGTGCCAGCAGTTTGAACACTTACAATGAGCAGTTCTTC,CASSLNTYNEQFF
.,TRBD1,TRBJ1-2,TRBV29-1,TGCAGCGTTGATTTCTGGACAGGGGGCGCCGGCTATGGCTACACCTTC,CSVDFWTGGAGYGYTF
.,TRBD1,TRBJ1-2,TRBV5-4,TGTGCCAGCAGCTCTGACAGGGGACCTCGGGGAGGCTACACCTTC,CASSSDRGPRGGYTF
.,TRBD1,TRBJ1-3,TRBV19,TGTGCCAGTAGTATTGGGACAGGGGTTGGAAACACCATATATTTT,CASSIGTGVGNTIYF
.,TRBD1,TRBJ2-1,TRBV7-3,TGTGCCAGCAGCGGCCGAGGGGGCTGGCAGTTCTTC,CASSGRGGWQFF
once,.,TRBJ1-1,TRBV5-5,TGTGCCTGCAGAGGGGAGGCGGGGGGGCGGAAGGGCACTGAAGCTTTCTTT,CACRGEAGGRKGTEAFF
.,TRBD2,TRBJ2-3,TRBV28,TGTGCCAGCAGCCCTGGGTTGAGCGGGAGTGATACGCAGTATTTT,CASSPGLSGSDTQYF
.,TRBD1,TRBJ1-5,TRBV30,TGTGCCTGGAGTGGGACAGGGATCGGCCAGCCCCAGCATTTT,CAWSGTGIGQPQHF
.,TRBD1,TRBJ1-5,TRBV27,TGTGCCAGCAGTTTATATTTCGGGACAGATCCATATAGCAATCAGCCCCAGCATTTT,CASSLYFGTDPYSNQPQHF
.,.,TRBJ1-4,TRBV28,TGTGCCAGCAGCTCCCCGGGCGAAGAAAAACTGTTTTTT,CASSSPGEEKLFF
.,.,TRBJ1-2,TRBV19,TGTGCCAGTAGTCTCCAGGTGGGAAAGGATGGCTACACCTTC,CASSLQVGKDGYTF
.,TRBD1,TRBJ1-1,TRBV5-1,TGCGCCAGCAGCCCTTTAGACAGGGGGCGGGAGAACACTGAAGCTTTCTTT,CASSPLDRGRENTEAFF
once,.,TRBJ2-1,TRBV19,TGTGCCACCCAAAGCCTAGACGACAATGAGCAGTTCTTC,CATQSLDDNEQFF
.,.,TRBJ2-7,TRBV20-1,TGCAGTGCGAGACCCTCGGCCGAGCAGTACTTC,CSARPSAEQYF
.,.,TRBJ2-7,TRBV11-2,TGTGCCAGCAGCTCCCTCCGGGACCGTCCCTACGAGCAGTACTTC,CASSSLRDRPYEQYF
.,.,TRBJ1-2,TRBV14,TGTGCCAGCAGCCAAGAATCCAGGGGCAGGGGATATGGCTACACCTTC,CASSQESRGRGYGYTF
.,.,TRBJ1-2,TRBV4-1,TGCGCCAGCAGCCCCCCCGGGACCCGCGTCACCTTC,CASSPPGTRVTF
.,.,TRBJ2-7,TRBV28,TGTGCCAGCAGCCCTCGACAGACGATGAAATACGAGCAGTACTTC,CASSPRQTMKYEQYF
.,TRBD2,TRBJ2-2,TRBV6-4,TGTGCCAGCAGTGCTAACTTAGCGGGAGACACCGGGGAGCTGTTTTTT,CASSANLAGDTGELFF
.,TRBD1,TRBJ1-2,TRBV5-8,TGTGCCAGCAGCTCGGGGGACAGGGGTTTCGCCGAGCATGGCTACACCTTC,CASSSGDRGFAEHGYTF
.,.,TRBJ2-7,TRBV29-1,TGCAGCGTTGCGGGCTACGAGCAGTACTTC,CSVAGYEQYF
.,.,TRBJ2-6,TRBV6-5,TGTGCCAGCAAAGGGGATTTTTGGGCCAACGTCCTGACTTTC,CASKGDFWANVLTF
.,.,TRBJ1-5,TRBV30,TGTGCCTGGAGTCTGGGGGGTAGCTGGCCCCAGCATTTT,CAWSLGGSWPQHF
.,TRBD1,TRBJ1-2,TRBV5-6,TGTGCCAGCAGTCCGCCCGACAGGGGTTTGTCACGGGGCGGCTACACCTTC,CASSPPDRGLSRGGYTF